The rows below give T cell receptor beta chains drawn from one sample of a study of shared clonotypes between healthy human individuals. The repertoire was sequenced with immunoSEQ multiplex PCR; TCRdb's copy has only in-frame clones and lacks some. The data hold about a million clones, with approximately 80% observed a single time. The specimen sequenced was memory CD4+ T cells from PBMCs. Every receptor here comes from a man aged 18-30 years in good health. Some clones in this sample may be carry-over from other donors' samples. The CDR3 runs from the conserved cysteine through the conserved F or W. D genes are given only for firm matches. Expanded clones are given a class, and other clones once, few, many or no size at all.

D gene: -
J gene: TRBJ1-2
clone size: -
V gene: TRBV28
CDR3 DNA: TGTGCCAGCAGTTTGGCGGGGGGATCTAACTATGGCTACACCTTC
CDR3 protein: CASSLAGGSNYGYTF

D gene: -
J gene: TRBJ2-1
clone size: -
V gene: TRBV27
CDR3 DNA: TGTGCCAGCAGTCCCCTCACTAGTTCCTTCTCCTACAATGAGCAGTTCTTC
CDR3 protein: CASSPLTSSFSYNEQFF

D gene: TRBD2
J gene: TRBJ2-5
clone size: -
V gene: TRBV2
CDR3 DNA: TGTGCCAGCAGTAGGACTAGCGGGAGAAGGGAGACCCAGTACTTC
CDR3 protein: CASSRTSGRRETQYF

D gene: -
J gene: TRBJ2-1
clone size: few
V gene: TRBV28
CDR3 DNA: TGTGCCAGCAGTTTTTTACTAGGTGGAAGCAATGAGCAGTTCTTC
CDR3 protein: CASSFLLGGSNEQFF

D gene: TRBD1
J gene: TRBJ2-2
clone size: once
V gene: TRBV18
CDR3 DNA: TGTGCCAGCTCACCGGTAGGACAGGCGGGCACCGGGGAGCTGTTTTTT
CDR3 protein: CASSPVGQAGTGELFF

D gene: -
J gene: TRBJ1-1
clone size: -
V gene: TRBV4-1
CDR3 DNA: TGCGCCAGCAGCCACAAAAGTGAGCAAAGGAACACTGAAGCTTTCTTT
CDR3 protein: CASSHKSEQRNTEAFF

D gene: -
J gene: TRBJ2-1
clone size: once
V gene: TRBV5-4
CDR3 DNA: TGTGCCAGCAGCCCGTACAGGGCCTACAATGAGCAGTTCTTC
CDR3 protein: CASSPYRAYNEQFF

D gene: TRBD1
J gene: TRBJ1-5
clone size: -
V gene: TRBV28
CDR3 DNA: TGTGCCAGCAGTTCTACAGGGGGCTACAGGTCGAGCAATCAGCCCCAGCATTTT
CDR3 protein: CASSSTGGYRSSNQPQHF

D gene: -
J gene: TRBJ2-2
clone size: -
V gene: TRBV7-8
CDR3 DNA: TGTGCCAGCAGCTCCCAGACCTCTGCGGCCGGGGAGCTGTTTTTT
CDR3 protein: CASSSQTSAAGELFF

D gene: TRBD2
J gene: TRBJ2-7
clone size: many
V gene: TRBV19
CDR3 DNA: TGTGCCAGTAAGAGTTCTAGCGGGAGGAGTTGGGAGCAGTACTTC
CDR3 protein: CASKSSSGRSWEQYF

D gene: TRBD2
J gene: TRBJ2-3
clone size: -
V gene: TRBV5-1
CDR3 DNA: TGCGCCAGCAGCTTGGCAGGGCTAGCGGGAGGTAGAGTCACAGATACGCAGTATTTT
CDR3 protein: CASSLAGLAGGRVTDTQYF

D gene: TRBD1
J gene: TRBJ2-7
clone size: -
V gene: TRBV19
CDR3 DNA: TGTGCCAGTAGTACCCGACCTGGGACAGCCTCATACGAGGAGCAGTACTTC
CDR3 protein: CASSTRPGTASYEEQYF

D gene: TRBD1
J gene: TRBJ1-3
clone size: -
V gene: TRBV5-1
CDR3 DNA: TGCGCCAGCAGCTCGGGACAGCCTGGAAACACCATATATTTT
CDR3 protein: CASSSGQPGNTIYF

D gene: -
J gene: TRBJ1-2
clone size: -
V gene: TRBV7-8
CDR3 DNA: TGTGCCAGCAGCTTAGCGCAGACGGGCTATGGCTACACCTTC
CDR3 protein: CASSLAQTGYGYTF

D gene: TRBD2
J gene: TRBJ2-1
clone size: -
V gene: TRBV11-2
CDR3 DNA: TGTGCCAGCAGCTTCCGGCGGGAGCGGAATGAGCAGTTCTTC
CDR3 protein: CASSFRRERNEQFF

D gene: -
J gene: TRBJ2-2
clone size: few
V gene: TRBV7-9
CDR3 DNA: TGTGCCAGCAGCGCCACAGTGACCGGGGAGCTGTTTTTT
CDR3 protein: CASSATVTGELFF

D gene: -
J gene: TRBJ2-1
clone size: -
V gene: TRBV9
CDR3 DNA: TGTGCCAGCAGTCGAACGGGCCGAGGAGCCTACAATGAGCAGTTCTTC
CDR3 protein: CASSRTGRGAYNEQFF

D gene: -
J gene: TRBJ2-1
clone size: -
V gene: TRBV2
CDR3 DNA: TGTGCCAGCAGAAGAGAGTCAAGCGAGCAGTTCTTC
CDR3 protein: CASRRESSEQFF